The 9 T cell receptor beta chains reported below all come from one sample, sequenced in a study of vaccination and CD4 T cells after COVID-19 (dated by TCRdb to between 2022 and 2023). Antigens for these TCRs are unknown. Library preparation was by PCR. Sequencing instrument: Illumina iSeq 100. DNA from cultured CD4+ T cells underwent TCR sequencing with the Oncomine TCR Beta short-read assay at the Johns Hopkins FTIC core. The public reads were reanalyzed by TCRdb: fastp trimming at Q25, MiXCR alignment, in-frame beta chains only. Identical CDR3 proteins give one entry, which carries the most common genes and DNA. The sample yields roughly 25,000 distinct CDR3 sequences; about 54% were counted once. The ten biggest clones cover 2.5% to 3% of the sample. The treatment or condition label, read with the paper, signifies: roughly ten-day PBMC culture with coronavirus spike peptide pools or control peptides (ViraFEST assay).

The specimen was CD4+ T cells from blood, cultured in vitro. The receptors were sampled from a human donor who had recovered from COVID-19.

This clonotype has more than one count but fewer than ten. This sequence joins TRBV7-2 and TRBJ1-2, with TRBD1 identical over 11 bases. CDR3 size: 15 residues. In germline, CDR1 is SGHTA, CDR2 FQGNSA. Trimming cost V 4 bases and J 7 bases; bases outside gene matches: 8. Here the CDR3 DNA reads TGTGCCAGCAGCTACAACGCCGGACAGGGGGCTGGCTACACCTTC. Protein sequence: CASSYNAGQGAGYTF.

The V and J genes are TRBV6-4 and TRBJ2-7, with a possible D match to TRBD1 (6 bases). V was shortened by 3 bases and J by 0 bases, with 12 bases between the two germline ends. This CDR3 is 15 amino acids long. Germline lookup yields CDR1 MRHNA and CDR2 SNTAGT. The CDR3 nucleotides read TGTGCCAGCAGTGAGCAGGGGTCTAGCTCCTACGAGCAGTACTTC. This sequence encodes CASSEQGSSSYEQYF.

This clonotype was seen just once. Germline and junction disagree at one end, which may indicate a read error. The V gene is TRBV7-6, the J gene TRBJ2-7; the D gene is possibly TRBD2 (7 bases). The germline V gene has CDR1 SGHVS and CDR2 FNYEAQ. The CDR3 is 13 amino acids. This CDR3 is CASSLSGGHEQYF. The CDR3 nucleotides are TGTGCTAGCAGCTTATCGGGGGGCCACGAGCAGTACTTC.

A few counts support this clonotype. The CDR3 protein is CASSLTLVSQPQHF. DNA for the CDR3: TGTGCCAGCAGCTTGACATTAGTTAGTCAGCCCCAGCATTTT. The V gene is TRBV7-2, the J gene TRBJ1-5; unclear D gene. Trimming left V 3 bases short and J 6 bases short, with 12 bases between. This CDR3 spans 14 amino acids. Looked up from germline, CDR1 is SGHTA and CDR2 is FQGNSA.

This clonotype came up a few times. The CDR3 loop reads CSARAPDSPSYEQYF. The DNA for the CDR3 is TGCAGTGCTAGGGCCCCGGATTCACCCTCCTACGAGCAGTACTTC. The chain employs TRBV20-1 and TRBJ2-7; D unclear. Germline CDR1 and CDR2: DFQATT and SNEGSKA (reference sequence). The length of the CDR3 is 15 residues. The V end lost 3 bases, the J end lost 0 bases, and 15 bases lay between the germline ends.

The V and J genes are TRBV6-4 and TRBJ2-2, with TRBD2 as a possible D gene (6 bases). V was shortened by 3 bases and J by 7 bases, with 9 bases between the two germline ends. The germline gives CDR1 MRHNA, CDR2 SNTAGT. This CDR3 is 13 amino acids long. CDR3 in amino acids: CASSEREGGELFF. Written as DNA, the CDR3 is TGTGCCAGCAGTGAGCGGGAAGGCGGGGAGCTGTTTTTT.

The chain carries TRBV6-2 or TRBV6-3 and TRBJ2-3; 12 bases match TRBD2. From germline, CDR1 is MNHEY and CDR2 SVGEGT. This CDR3 has 19 residues. J gave up 0 bases and V 6 bases, and 13 bases lay outside the gene matches. The CDR3 sequence is CASRRFSGTSGYSTDTQYF. The CDR3 bases are TGTGCCAGCAGACGCTTTTCCGGGACTAGCGGGTATAGCACAGATACGCAGTATTTT.

The chain joins TRBV4-3 to TRBJ1-1, with 7 bases identical to TRBD1. The J segment lost 0 bases and the V segment lost 7 bases, leaving 8 bases of the junction unmatched. This CDR3 contains 15 residues. CDR1 and CDR2 (germline): LGHNA, YSLEER. The CDR3 here is CASTDRARMNTEAFF. The CDR3 nucleotides are TGCGCCAGCACAGACAGGGCCCGGATGAACACTGAAGCTTTCTTT.

The chain joins TRBV20-1 to TRBJ1-1; maybe TRBD1 (5 bases). Germline-derived CDR1 and CDR2 are DFQATT and SNEGSKA (reference sequence). CDR3 length: 13 amino acids. V was shortened by 0 bases and J by 7 bases, with 12 bases between the two germline ends. CDR3 residues: CSARDSGAGEAFF. Here the CDR3 DNA reads TGCAGTGCTAGAGATAGTGGGGCGGGTGAAGCTTTCTTT.